This TCR beta chain was recovered during a study of CD8 T cells in ankylosing spondylitis. TCRdb recomputed calls from the 5' RACE reads with MiXCR, one row per CDR3 protein. The repertoire holds roughly 180,000 distinct CDR3 sequences, with over 10% as singletons. The CDR3 is 15 residues long. V was pared by 1 base and J by 1 base, with 7 bases between. Germline assignment: CDR1 LNHDA and CDR2 SQIVND (reference sequence). About this clonotype itself: Antigen unknown.

Broader study findings: Ankylosing spondylitis blood appeared to carry a characteristic TCR beta motif of roughly 8 highly homologous variants.

J is TRBJ2-2 and V is TRBV19; D unresolved. Sequenced material: blood, either unsorted or a sorted T cell fraction (not recorded which). The receptor was derived from a female donor with ankylosing spondylitis or in good health (not recorded which). The CDR3, as DNA: TGTGCCAGTAGTATAGCCCACCTGAACACCGGGGAGCTGTTTTTT. Translating gives CASSIAHLNTGELFF.